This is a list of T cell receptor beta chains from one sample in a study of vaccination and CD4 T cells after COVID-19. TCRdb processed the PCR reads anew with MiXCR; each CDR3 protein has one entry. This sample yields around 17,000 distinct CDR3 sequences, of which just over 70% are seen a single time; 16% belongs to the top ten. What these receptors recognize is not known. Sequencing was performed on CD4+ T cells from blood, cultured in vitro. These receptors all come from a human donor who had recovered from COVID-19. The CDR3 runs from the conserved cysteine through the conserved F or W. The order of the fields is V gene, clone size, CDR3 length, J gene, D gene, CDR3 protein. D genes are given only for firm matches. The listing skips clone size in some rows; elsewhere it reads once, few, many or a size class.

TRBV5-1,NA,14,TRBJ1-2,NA,CASSLGIGEYGYTF
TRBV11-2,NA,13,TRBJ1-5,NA,CASSSGPVQPQHF
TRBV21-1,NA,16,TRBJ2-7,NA,CASSLAAGLAGGEQYF
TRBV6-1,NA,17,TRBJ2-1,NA,CASSEARGTVVYNEQFF
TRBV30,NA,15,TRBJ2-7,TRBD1,CAWSGDRGGSYEQYF
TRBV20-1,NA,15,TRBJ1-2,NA,CSASIRLGANYGYTF
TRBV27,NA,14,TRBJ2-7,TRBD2,CASSYGTRHYEQYF
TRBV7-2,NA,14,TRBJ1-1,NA,CASSEGPLNTEAFF
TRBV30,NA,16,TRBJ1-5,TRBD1,CAWSAWTGGSNQPQHF
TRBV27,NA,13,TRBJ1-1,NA,CASSSTSHPTAFF
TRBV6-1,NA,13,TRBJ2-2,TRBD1,CATPTGFTGELFF
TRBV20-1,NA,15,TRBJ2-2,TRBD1,CSALDRARRSGELFF
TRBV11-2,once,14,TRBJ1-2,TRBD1,CASSSLRGRGGYTF
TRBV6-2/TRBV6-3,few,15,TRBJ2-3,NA,CASSYSGGRPDTQYF
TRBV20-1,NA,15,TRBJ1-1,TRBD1,CSARRTGAANTEAFF
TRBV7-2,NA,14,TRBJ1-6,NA,CASSLLRFNSPLHF
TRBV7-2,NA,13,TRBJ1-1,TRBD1,CASSIRQGAEAFF
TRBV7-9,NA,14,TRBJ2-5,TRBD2,CASGLLAGGETQYF
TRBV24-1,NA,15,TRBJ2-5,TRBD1,CATSDPTGTGETQYF
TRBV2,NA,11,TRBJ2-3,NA,CASSITDTQYF
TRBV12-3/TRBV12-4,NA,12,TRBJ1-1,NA,CASSLVNTEAFF
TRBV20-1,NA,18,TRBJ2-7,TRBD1,CSALPGQGANQRSYEQHF